The next 22 T cell receptor beta chains were all read from a single sample in a study of blood T cells in healthy people across ages. Combining a sample-barcoded 5' primer with a J-beta primer mix, a second PCR ran for about 7 to 11 cycles. TCRdb independently ran MiXCR on the 5' RACE reads; one entry per CDR3 protein. The sample includes roughly 1.5 million distinct CDR3 sequences, roughly two fifths of them seen just once. The sample comprised blood. The receptors were sampled from a young woman in good health.

J is TRBJ2-7 and V is TRBV12-3 or TRBV12-4; 11 bases agree with TRBD2. V gave up 3 bases and J gave up 7 bases; unmatched junction bases: 5. The CDR3 consists of 14 residues. In DNA form, the CDR3 reads TGTGCCAGCAGTTTGTCTAGCGGGGGGCGTGAGCAGTACTTC. This gives the protein CASSLSSGGREQYF.

This clonotype was counted only a few times. V and J are TRBV6-5 and TRBJ1-5, with 11 bases fitting TRBD1. Trimming at V came to 7 bases and at J to 4 bases, leaving 6 bases not matched to a gene. Germline CDR1 MNHEY, CDR2 SVGAGI. The CDR3 length is 15 residues. The CDR3 coding sequence is TGTGCCAGCAAAGCCGGGACAGGGGGGAATCAGCCCCAGCATTTT. This sequence encodes CASKAGTGGNQPQHF.

A few counts support this clonotype. The chain has TRBV5-4 and TRBJ2-1; 9 nucleotides line up with TRBD2. With 6 bases clipped from V and 4 bases from J, the junction kept 5 bases outside the gene matches. Germline CDR1 SGHNT, CDR2 YYREEE (reference sequence). CDR3 length: 14 residues. CDR3 nucleotide sequence: TGTGCCAGCAAGGAGCGGGGGGATTACAATGAGCAGTTCTTC. Translated, it gives CASKERGDYNEQFF.

V usage is TRBV6-6 and J usage is TRBJ2-7; TRBD1 or TRBD2 may be the D gene (5 bases each). V shed 2 bases and J shed 0 bases, with 8 bases lying between them. CDR3 length: 14 residues. Germline V gene sequence: CDR1 MNHNY, CDR2 SVGAGI (reference sequence). The CDR3 sequence is CASSYDGTSYEQYF. The CDR3 nucleotides read TGTGCCAGCAGTTACGATGGGACCTCCTACGAGCAGTACTTC.

The genes are TRBV20-1 and TRBJ1-1, with a weak D call TRBD1 (5 bases). Trimming took off 8 bases at V and 3 bases at J, with 19 bases between the two ends. The CDR3 loop spans 14 amino acids. Germline CDR1 and CDR2: DFQATT and SNEGSKA (reference sequence). The CDR3 DNA reads TGCAGTACAAGAACCGGGGGAGGCCACACTGAAGCTTTCTTT. This gives the protein CSTRTGGGHTEAFF.

The chain recombines TRBV4-1 with TRBJ1-2, with D possibly TRBD1 on 6 matching bases. This CDR3 is 14 amino acids long. The V end lost 5 bases, the J end lost 3 bases, and 13 bases lay between the germline ends. Germline assignment: CDR1 MGHRA and CDR2 YSYEKL. CDR3 in amino acids: CASSWDTWDYGYTF. The CDR3 DNA sequence: TGCGCCAGCAGCTGGGACACCTGGGACTATGGCTACACCTTC.

The chain is built from TRBV9 and TRBJ2-1; possibly TRBD1 or TRBD2 for D (6 bases each). The CDR3 contains 15 residues. The V and J ends lost 0 bases and 3 bases respectively, with 10 bases between them. CDR1 SGDLS and CDR2 YYNGEE come from the germline V gene. The CDR3 coding sequence is TGTGCCAGCAGCGTAGAGGGGGGAATCTACAATGAGCAGTTCTTC. It is translated as CASSVEGGIYNEQFF. Filled out from reference TRBV9 and TRBJ2-1, the complete variable domain reads DSGVTQTPKHLITATGQRVTLRCSPRSGDLSVYWYQQSLDQGLQFLIQYYNGEERAKGNILERFSAQQFPDLHSELNLSSLELGDSALYFCASSVEGGIYNEQFFGPGTRLTVL.

The chain has TRBV4-2 and TRBJ2-5; 12 bases match TRBD2. CDR1 is LGHNA, CDR2 YNFKEQ, per germline. After removal of 5 bases from V and 4 bases from J, the junction contained 8 bases not matched to a gene. The CDR3 loop spans 16 amino acids. CDR3 region: CASSSRLAGVGETQYF. For the CDR3, the DNA is TGTGCCAGCAGCTCCCGACTAGCGGGAGTTGGAGAGACCCAGTACTTC.

The rearrangement uses TRBV5-1 and TRBJ2-3; D remains unclear. The CDR3 runs 15 residues. The germline V gene encodes CDR1 SGHRS and CDR2 YFSETQ. Trimming cost V 0 bases and J 0 bases, with 8 bases left between them. In DNA, the CDR3 is TGCGCCAGCAGCTTGGATTCCGGCAGCACAGATACGCAGTATTTT. Translation gives CASSLDSGSTDTQYF.

This clonotype was found a few times. The gene calls are TRBV20-1 and TRBJ2-1, with a tentative D call TRBD1 (5 bases). Germline CDR1 and CDR2: DFQATT and SNEGSKA (reference sequence). This CDR3 region has 11 residues. Between the trimmed V and J ends, which lost 6 bases and 14 bases, there was a span of 17 bases. This CDR3 is CSATRVRGEFF. The CDR3 coding sequence is TGCAGTGCCACCAGGGTAAGAGGCGAGTTCTTC.

A few counts support this clonotype. CDR3 in DNA: TGTGCCAGCAGCCTCATGCCGCCGGGACAGGGTAAAAATGGCTACACCTTC. Amino acid sequence: CASSLMPPGQGKNGYTF. V usage is TRBV14 and J usage is TRBJ1-2; 9 bases fit TRBD1. V lost 4 bases, J lost 6 bases, and 15 bases stayed unmatched. Germline V gene sequence: CDR1 SGHDN, CDR2 FVKESK. This CDR3 region has 17 residues.

The chain uses TRBV18 and TRBJ1-6; the D is unclear. Trimming shortened V by 8 bases and J by 8 bases, and 16 bases separated the two germline ends. Germline V gene sequence: CDR1 KGHSH, CDR2 LQKENI. The CDR3 extends over 14 amino acids. CDR3 sequence: CASPTRVRDSPLHF. The CDR3 nucleotides read TGTGCCAGCCCAACCCGAGTAAGGGATTCACCCCTCCACTTT.

V usage is TRBV6-1 and J usage is TRBJ2-6, with D unresolved. The length of the CDR3 is 16 residues. The V gene lost 2 bases and the J gene lost 0 bases, with 8 bases spanning the gap. In germline, CDR1 is MNHNS, CDR2 SASEGT. This CDR3 is CASSESKSSGANVLTF. CDR3 DNA sequence: TGTGCCAGCAGTGAATCTAAGAGCTCTGGGGCCAACGTCCTGACTTTC.

The chain is built from TRBV20-1 and TRBJ1-5, with unresolved D. This CDR3 spans 15 amino acids. Trimming stripped 1 base from V and 5 bases from J, with 15 bases between. CDR1 DFQATT and CDR2 SNEGSKA come from the germline V gene (reference sequence). CDR3 region: CSARALRGEDQPQHF. CDR3 bases: TGCAGTGCTAGAGCCCTACGGGGAGAGGATCAGCCCCAGCATTTT.

A few counts support this clonotype. CDR3 DNA: TGTGCCAGCAGACCGACAGGGCAGAGCACTGAAGCTTTCTTT. This gives the protein CASRPTGQSTEAFF. The J gene is TRBJ1-1, the V gene TRBV12-3 or TRBV12-4, with 7 bases identical to TRBD1. The V segment lost 6 bases and the J segment 4 bases; nucleotides outside the gene matches: 8. The CDR3 has 14 residues.

With regard to this clonotype: A junction end diverges from the germline sequence, so it may reflect a read error. V is TRBV7-2 and J is TRBJ1-2; tentative D call: TRBD1 (6 bases). The CDR3 is 14 residues long. Per the germline V gene, CDR1 is SGHTA and CDR2 is FQGNSA. In nucleotides, the CDR3 is TGTGCCAGCAGCCTACGGACAGTTAACTATGACTACACCTTC. This sequence encodes CASSLRTVNYDYTF.

This clonotype was counted a few times. This sequence joins TRBV21-1 and TRBJ1-2; the table's D call, TRBD1, was not checked against the DNA. TRBV21-1 is marked as a pseudogene. The CDR3 totals 17 residues. The DNA of the CDR3 is TGTGCCAGCAGCCCACTGAAGAGGGGCCGACCTCTCGGGGGCTACACCTTC. This encodes CASSPLKRGRPLGGYTF.

The chain joins TRBV5-1 to TRBJ2-7; D gene unclear. Germline V gene lookup returns CDR1 SGHRS and CDR2 YFSETQ. The CDR3 extends over 14 amino acids. Trimming removed 7 bases at V and 7 bases at J, with 21 bases between. CDR3 in DNA: TGCGCCAGCTGCCTGGGCGTGATCGACGGAGAGCAGTACTTC. Translating it yields CASCLGVIDGEQYF.

This clonotype was found a few times. The chain couples TRBV6-5 to TRBJ1-6; no reliable D call. Germline CDR1 is MNHEY and CDR2 is SVGAGI. Trimming removed 0 bases from V and 5 bases from J, with 11 bases in between. The CDR3 covers 16 residues. The CDR3 region is CASSYSTGLDNSPLHF. DNA of the CDR3: TGTGCCAGCAGTTACTCAACCGGTCTCGATAATTCACCCCTCCACTTT.

This clonotype occurred many times. V usage is TRBV6-5 and J usage is TRBJ1-2; no firm D call. The ends were cut back, 4 bases at V and 1 base at J, with 10 bases in the middle. The length of the CDR3 is 14 residues. Germline V gene lookup returns CDR1 MNHEY and CDR2 SVGAGI. The CDR3 nucleotides read TGTGCCAGCAGTTTTGACCGATTTAACTATGGCTACACCTTC. It translates to CASSFDRFNYGYTF.

In its sample, this clonotype was seen once. The chain joins TRBV27 to TRBJ2-6; no clear D. Trimming pared 6 bases from V and 4 bases from J, leaving 10 bases between. The CDR3 is 14 amino acids. Germline CDR1 MNHEY, CDR2 SMNVEV (reference sequence). The CDR3 here is CASRKSAGANVLTF. The DNA for the CDR3 is TGTGCCAGCAGGAAAAGTGCGGGGGCCAACGTCCTGACTTTC.

The rearrangement links TRBV29-1 to TRBJ1-2; D ambiguous. The length of the CDR3 is 13 residues. Between the trimmed V and J ends, which lost 3 bases and 0 bases, there was a span of 8 bases. Germline CDR1 and CDR2: SQVTM and ANQGSEA. As DNA, the CDR3 is TGCAGCGTTGATGTTCCAGCTAACTATGGCTACACCTTC. Protein product: CSVDVPANYGYTF.